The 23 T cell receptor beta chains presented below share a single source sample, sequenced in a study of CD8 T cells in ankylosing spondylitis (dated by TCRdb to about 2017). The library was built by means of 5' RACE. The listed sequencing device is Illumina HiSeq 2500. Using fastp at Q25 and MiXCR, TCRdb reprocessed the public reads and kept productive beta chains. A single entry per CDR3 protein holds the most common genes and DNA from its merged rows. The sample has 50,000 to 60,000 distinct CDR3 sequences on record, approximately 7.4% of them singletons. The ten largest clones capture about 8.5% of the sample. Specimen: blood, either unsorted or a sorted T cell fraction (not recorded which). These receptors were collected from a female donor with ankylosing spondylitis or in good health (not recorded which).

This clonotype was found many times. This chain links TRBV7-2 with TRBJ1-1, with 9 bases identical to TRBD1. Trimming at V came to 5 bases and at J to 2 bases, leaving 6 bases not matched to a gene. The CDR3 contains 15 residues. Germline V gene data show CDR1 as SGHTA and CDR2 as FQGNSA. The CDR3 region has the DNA TGTGCCAGCAGCCGACAGGGGGTTGGAAACACTGAAGCTTTCTTT. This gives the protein CASSRQGVGNTEAFF.

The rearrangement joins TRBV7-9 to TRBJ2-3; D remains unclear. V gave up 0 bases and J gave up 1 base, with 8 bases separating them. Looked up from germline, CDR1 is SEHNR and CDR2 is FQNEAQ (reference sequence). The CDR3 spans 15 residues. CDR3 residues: CASSLAVGGTDTQYF. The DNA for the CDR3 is TGTGCCAGCAGCTTAGCAGTTGGGGGCACAGATACGCAGTATTTT.

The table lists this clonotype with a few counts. The CDR3 nucleotides are TGCAGTGCTAGAGATGGGGGCGGGCAGGGAGGGGGAGAGACCCAGTACTTC. Translated, it gives CSARDGGGQGGGETQYF. The rearrangement links TRBV20-1 to TRBJ2-5, with D perhaps TRBD2 (7 bases). Looked up from germline, CDR1 is DFQATT and CDR2 is SNEGSKA (reference sequence). The V and J ends lost 0 bases and 4 bases respectively, with 21 bases between them. This CDR3 region has 17 residues.

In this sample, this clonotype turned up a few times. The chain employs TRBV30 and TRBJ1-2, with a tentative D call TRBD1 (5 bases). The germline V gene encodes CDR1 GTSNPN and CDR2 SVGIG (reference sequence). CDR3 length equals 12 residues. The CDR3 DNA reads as TGTGCTTCGAGAGGGGACCACTATGGCTACACCTTC. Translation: CASRGDHYGYTF.

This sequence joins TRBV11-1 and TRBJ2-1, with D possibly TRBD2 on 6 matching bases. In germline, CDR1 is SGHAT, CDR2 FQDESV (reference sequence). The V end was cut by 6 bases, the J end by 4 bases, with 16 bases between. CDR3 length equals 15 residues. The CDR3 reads CASRPFRESYNEQFF. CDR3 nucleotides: TGTGCCAGCAGACCTTTCCGGGAGTCTTACAATGAGCAGTTCTTC.

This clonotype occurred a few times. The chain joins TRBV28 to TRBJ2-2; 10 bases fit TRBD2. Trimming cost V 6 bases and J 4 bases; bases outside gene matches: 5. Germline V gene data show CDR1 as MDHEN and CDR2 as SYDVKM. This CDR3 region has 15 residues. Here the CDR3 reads CASSFQRGGTGELFF. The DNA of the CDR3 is TGTGCCAGCAGCTTCCAGCGGGGGGGCACCGGGGAGCTGTTTTTT.

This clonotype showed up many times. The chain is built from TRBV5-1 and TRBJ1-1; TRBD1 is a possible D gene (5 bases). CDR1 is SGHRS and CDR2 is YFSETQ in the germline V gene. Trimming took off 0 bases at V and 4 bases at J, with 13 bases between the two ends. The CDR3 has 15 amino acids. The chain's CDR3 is CASSLVQGAGTEAFF. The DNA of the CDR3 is TGCGCCAGCAGCTTGGTGCAAGGGGCCGGCACTGAAGCTTTCTTT. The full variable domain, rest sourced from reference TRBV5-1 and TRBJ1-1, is KAGVTQTPRYLIKTRGQQVTLSCSPISGHRSVSWYQQTPGQGLQFLFEYFSETQRNKGNFPGRFSGRQFSNSRSEMNVSTLELGDSALYLCASSLVQGAGTEAFFGQGTRLTVV.

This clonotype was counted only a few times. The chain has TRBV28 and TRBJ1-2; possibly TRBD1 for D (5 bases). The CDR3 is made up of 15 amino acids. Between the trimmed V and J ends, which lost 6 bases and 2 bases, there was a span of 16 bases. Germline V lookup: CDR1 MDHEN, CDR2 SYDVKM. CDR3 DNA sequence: TGTGCCAGCAGACCCATAGGGGCAGCCAACTATGGCTACACCTTC. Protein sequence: CASRPIGAANYGYTF.

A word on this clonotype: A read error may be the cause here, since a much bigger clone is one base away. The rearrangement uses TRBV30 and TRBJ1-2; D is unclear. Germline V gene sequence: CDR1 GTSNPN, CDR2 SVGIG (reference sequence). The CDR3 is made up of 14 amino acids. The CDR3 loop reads CAWRRDTVNYAYTF. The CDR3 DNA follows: TGTGCCTGGAGGAGAGACACGGTTAACTATGCCTACACCTTC.

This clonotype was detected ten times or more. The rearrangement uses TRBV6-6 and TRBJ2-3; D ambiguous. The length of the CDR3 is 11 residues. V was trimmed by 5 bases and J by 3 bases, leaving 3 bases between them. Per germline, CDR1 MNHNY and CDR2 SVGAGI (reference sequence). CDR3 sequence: CASSQTDTQYF. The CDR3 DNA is TGTGCCAGCAGTCAAACAGATACGCAGTATTTT.

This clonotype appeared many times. The CDR3 bases are TGCAGTGCTAGAGCCCCCACGAGGAATGAGCAGTTCTTC. It translates to CSARAPTRNEQFF. This rearrangement joins TRBV20-1 to TRBJ2-1; D is uncertain. Germline CDR1 reads DFQATT; CDR2 reads SNEGSKA (reference sequence). The V end lost 1 base, the J end lost 7 bases, and 11 bases lay between the germline ends. CDR3 length equals 13 residues.

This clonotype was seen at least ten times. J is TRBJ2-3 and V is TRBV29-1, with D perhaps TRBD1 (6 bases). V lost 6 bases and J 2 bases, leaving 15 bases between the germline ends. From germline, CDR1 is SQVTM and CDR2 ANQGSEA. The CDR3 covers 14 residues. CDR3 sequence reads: CSVGYRDLTDTQYF. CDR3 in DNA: TGCAGCGTGGGCTACAGGGATCTCACAGATACGCAGTATTTT.

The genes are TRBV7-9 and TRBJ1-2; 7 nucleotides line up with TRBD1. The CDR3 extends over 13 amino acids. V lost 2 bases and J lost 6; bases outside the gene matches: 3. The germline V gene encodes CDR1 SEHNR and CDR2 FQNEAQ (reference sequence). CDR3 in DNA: TGTGCCAGCAGCTTAACAGGGGACCATGGCTACACCTTC. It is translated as CASSLTGDHGYTF.

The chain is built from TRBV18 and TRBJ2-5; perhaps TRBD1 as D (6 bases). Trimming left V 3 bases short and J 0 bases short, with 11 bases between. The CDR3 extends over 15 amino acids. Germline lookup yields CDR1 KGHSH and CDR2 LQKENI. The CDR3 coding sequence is TGTGCCAGCTCACCCCGACAGGCTTACCAAGAGACCCAGTACTTC. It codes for CASSPRQAYQETQYF. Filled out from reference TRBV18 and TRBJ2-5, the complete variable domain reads NAGVMQNPRHLVRRRGQEARLRCSPMKGHSHVYWYRQLPEEGLKFMVYLQKENIIDESGMPKERFSAEFPKEGPSILRIQQVVRGDSAAYFCASSPRQAYQETQYFGPGTRLLVL.

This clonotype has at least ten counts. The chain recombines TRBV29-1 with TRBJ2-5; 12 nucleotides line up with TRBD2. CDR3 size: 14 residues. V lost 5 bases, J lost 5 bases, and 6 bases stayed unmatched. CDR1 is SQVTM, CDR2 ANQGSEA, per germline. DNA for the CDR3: TGCAGCGTTTCTTCTAGCGGGGGGGCGGAGACCCAGTACTTC. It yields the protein CSVSSSGGAETQYF.

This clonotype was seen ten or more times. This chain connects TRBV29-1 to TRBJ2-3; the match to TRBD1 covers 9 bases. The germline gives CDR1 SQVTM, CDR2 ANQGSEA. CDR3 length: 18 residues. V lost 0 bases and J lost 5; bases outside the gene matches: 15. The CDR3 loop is CSVEDLLNPDRGEDTQYF. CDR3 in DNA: TGCAGCGTTGAAGATCTTCTAAATCCGGACAGGGGAGAAGATACGCAGTATTTT.

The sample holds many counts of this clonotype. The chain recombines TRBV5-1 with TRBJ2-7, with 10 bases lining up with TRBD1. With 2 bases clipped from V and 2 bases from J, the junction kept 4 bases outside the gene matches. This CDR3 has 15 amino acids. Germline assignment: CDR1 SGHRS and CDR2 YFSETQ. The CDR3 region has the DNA TGCGCCAGCAGCTTAGACAGGGGGCCCGCCTACGAGCAGTACGTC. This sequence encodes CASSLDRGPAYEQYV.

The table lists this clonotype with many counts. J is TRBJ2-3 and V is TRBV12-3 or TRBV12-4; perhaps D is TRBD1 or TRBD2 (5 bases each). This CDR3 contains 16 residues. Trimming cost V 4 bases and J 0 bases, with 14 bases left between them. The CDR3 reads CASSYGAGRSTDTQYF. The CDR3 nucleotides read TGTGCCAGCAGTTACGGGGCAGGGAGAAGCACAGATACGCAGTATTTT.

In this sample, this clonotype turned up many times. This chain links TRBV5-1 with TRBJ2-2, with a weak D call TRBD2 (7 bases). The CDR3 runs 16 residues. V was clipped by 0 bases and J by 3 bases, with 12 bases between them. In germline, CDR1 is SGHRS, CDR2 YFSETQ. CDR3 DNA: TGCGCCAGCAGCTTGGCCGGGGGGCTTGACACCGGGGAGCTGTTTTTT. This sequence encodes CASSLAGGLDTGELFF.

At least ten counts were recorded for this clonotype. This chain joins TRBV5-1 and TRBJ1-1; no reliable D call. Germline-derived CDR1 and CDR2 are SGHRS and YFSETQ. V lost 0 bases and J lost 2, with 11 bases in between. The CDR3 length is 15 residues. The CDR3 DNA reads TGCGCCAGCAGCTTGGCCAGACTGAATAACACTGAAGCTTTCTTT. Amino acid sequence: CASSLARLNNTEAFF.

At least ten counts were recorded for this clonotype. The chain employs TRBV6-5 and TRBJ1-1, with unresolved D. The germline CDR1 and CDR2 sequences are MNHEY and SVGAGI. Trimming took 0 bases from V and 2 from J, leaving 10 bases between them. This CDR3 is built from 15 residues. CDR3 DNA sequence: TGTGCCAGCAGTTACTCGGCAGAAAGAAACACTGAAGCTTTCTTT. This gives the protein CASSYSAERNTEAFF.

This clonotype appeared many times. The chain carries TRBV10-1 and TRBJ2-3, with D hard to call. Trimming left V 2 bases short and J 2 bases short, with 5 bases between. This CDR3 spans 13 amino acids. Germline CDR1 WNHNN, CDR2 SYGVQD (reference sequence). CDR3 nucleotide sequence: TGCGCCAGCAGTGAGCCGTCCACAGATACGCAGTATTTT. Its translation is CASSEPSTDTQYF.

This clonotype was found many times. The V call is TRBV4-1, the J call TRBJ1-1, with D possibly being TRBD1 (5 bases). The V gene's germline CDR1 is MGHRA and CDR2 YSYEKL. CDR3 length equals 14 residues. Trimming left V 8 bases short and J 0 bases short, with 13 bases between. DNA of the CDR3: TGCGCCAGCCGCACCCAGGGAATGAACACTGAAGCTTTCTTT. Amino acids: CASRTQGMNTEAFF.